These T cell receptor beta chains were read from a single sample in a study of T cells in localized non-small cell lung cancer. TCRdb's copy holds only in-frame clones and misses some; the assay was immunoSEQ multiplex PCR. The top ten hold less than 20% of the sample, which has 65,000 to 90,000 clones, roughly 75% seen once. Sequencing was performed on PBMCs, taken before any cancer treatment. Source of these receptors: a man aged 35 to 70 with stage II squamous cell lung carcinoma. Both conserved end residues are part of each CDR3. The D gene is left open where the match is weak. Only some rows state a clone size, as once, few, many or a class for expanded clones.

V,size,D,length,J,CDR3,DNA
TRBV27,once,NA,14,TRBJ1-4,CASSLSIPSEKLFF,TGTGCCAGCAGTTTATCAATCCCTAGTGAAAAACTGTTTTTT
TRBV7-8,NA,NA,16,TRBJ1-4,CASSSPTGWTNEKLFF,TGTGCCAGCAGCTCACCTACAGGGTGGACTAATGAAAAACTGTTTTTT
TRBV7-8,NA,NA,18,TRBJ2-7,CASSPLVVRGGGSYEQYF,TGTGCCAGCAGCCCCCTGGTAGTTAGGGGAGGAGGGTCCTACGAGCAGTACTTC
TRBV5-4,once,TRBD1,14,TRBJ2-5,CASSRTGGEETQYF,TGTGCCAGCAGCCGGACAGGGGGAGAAGAGACCCAGTACTTC
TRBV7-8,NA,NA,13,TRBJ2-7,CASSPNDRYEQYF,TGTGCCAGCAGCCCGAACGACAGATACGAGCAGTACTTC
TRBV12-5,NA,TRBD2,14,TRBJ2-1,CASGGLAGGTEQFF,TGTGCTAGTGGGGGACTAGCGGGAGGTACTGAGCAGTTCTTC
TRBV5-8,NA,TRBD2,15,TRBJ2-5,CATPGLADLSETQYF,TGTGCCACTCCGGGACTAGCGGATCTTTCAGAGACCCAGTACTTC
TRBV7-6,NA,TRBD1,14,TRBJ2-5,CASSLGTVQETQYF,TGTGCCAGCAGCTTGGGGACAGTCCAAGAGACCCAGTACTTC
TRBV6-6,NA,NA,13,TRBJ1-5,CASSYSSNQPQHF,TGTGCCAGCAGTTACTCGTCAAATCAGCCCCAGCATTTT
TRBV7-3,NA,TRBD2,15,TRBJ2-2,CASSLGLAFTGELFF,TGTGCCAGCAGCCTGGGACTAGCGTTCACCGGGGAGCTGTTTTTT
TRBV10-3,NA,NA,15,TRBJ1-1,CAISEGGRIGTEAFF,TGTGCCATCAGTGAGGGTGGCAGGATAGGCACTGAAGCTTTCTTT
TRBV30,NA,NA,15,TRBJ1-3,CAWTPGLSSGNTIYF,TGTGCCTGGACCCCAGGACTGAGCTCTGGAAACACCATATATTTT
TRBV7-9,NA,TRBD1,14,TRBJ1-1,CASSLQGGNTEAFF,TGTGCCAGCAGCTTACAGGGGGGGAACACTGAAGCTTTCTTT
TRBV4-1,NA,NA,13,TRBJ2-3,CASSQVGRDTQYF,TGCGCCAGCAGCCAAGTGGGGAGAGATACGCAGTATTTT
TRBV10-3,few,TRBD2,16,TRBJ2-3,CAISDPSGGAGDTQYF,TGTGCCATCAGTGACCCTAGCGGGGGGGCGGGAGATACGCAGTATTTT
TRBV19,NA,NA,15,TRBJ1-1,CASSISGRGITEAFF,TGTGCCAGTAGTATCTCTGGTAGGGGGATAACTGAAGCTTTCTTT
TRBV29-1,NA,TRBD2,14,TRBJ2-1,CSVDGLADSDEQFF,TGCAGCGTGGATGGACTAGCGGACTCCGATGAGCAGTTCTTC
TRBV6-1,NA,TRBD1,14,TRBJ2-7,CASHLQGAVNEQYF,TGTGCCAGCCATCTACAGGGGGCGGTCAACGAGCAGTACTTC
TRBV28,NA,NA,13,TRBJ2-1,CASRTGTPVEAIF,TGTGCCAGCAGGACCGGGACTCCCGTGGAGGCGATCTTC
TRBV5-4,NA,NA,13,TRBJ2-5,CASSLEPGGTQYF,TGTGCCAGCAGCTTGGAACCCGGGGGGACCCAGTACTTC
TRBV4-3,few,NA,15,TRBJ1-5,CASSQDSLRNQPQHF,TGCGCCAGCAGCCAAGATTCCCTCCGCAATCAGCCCCAGCATTTT
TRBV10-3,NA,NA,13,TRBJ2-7,CAISTGPIDEQYF,TGTGCCATCAGTACCGGGCCCATAGACGAGCAGTACTTC
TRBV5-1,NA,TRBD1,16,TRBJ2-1,CASSLYPGQANNEQFF,TGCGCCAGCAGTTTATATCCGGGACAGGCGAACAATGAGCAGTTCTTC
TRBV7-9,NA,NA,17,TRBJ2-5,CASSLDRGYRVQETQYF,TGTGCCAGCAGCTTAGATCGGGGATATAGAGTCCAAGAGACCCAGTACTTC
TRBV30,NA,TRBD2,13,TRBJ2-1,CAYTSGGYNEQFF,TGTGCCTACACTAGCGGGGGCTACAATGAGCAGTTCTTC
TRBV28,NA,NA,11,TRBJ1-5,CASSFREPQHF,TGTGCCAGCAGTTTCCGTGAGCCCCAGCATTTT
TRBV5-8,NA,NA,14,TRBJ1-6,CASSLRTDQGTLHF,TGTGCCAGCAGCTTGAGGACTGACCAAGGAACCCTCCACTTT
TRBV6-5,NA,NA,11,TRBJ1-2,CASREDYGYTF,TGTGCCAGCCGAGAGGACTATGGCTACACCTTC
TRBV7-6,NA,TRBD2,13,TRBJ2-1,CASSLGLAGEQFF,TGTGCCAGCAGCTTAGGACTAGCGGGAGAGCAGTTCTTC
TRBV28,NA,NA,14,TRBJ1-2,CASSYSGTPVGYTF,TGTGCCAGCAGCTACTCCGGGACGCCGGTGGGCTACACCTTC
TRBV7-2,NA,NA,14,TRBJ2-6,CASSVGSGANVLTF,TGTGCCAGCAGCGTGGGCTCTGGGGCCAACGTCCTGACTTTC
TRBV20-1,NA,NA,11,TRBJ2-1,CSTQRGDEQFF,TGCAGTACCCAGAGGGGGGATGAGCAGTTCTTC
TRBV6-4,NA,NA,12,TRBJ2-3,CASSAGTDTQYF,TGTGCCAGCTCGGCGGGCACAGATACGCAGTATTTT
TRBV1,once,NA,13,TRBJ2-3,CTSSKRVTDTQYF,TGCACCAGCAGTAAACGGGTCACAGATACGCAGTATTTT
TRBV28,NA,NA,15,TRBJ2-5,CASSGPSVGRGTQYF,TGTGCCAGCAGTGGCCCCTCCGTGGGACGGGGGACCCAGTACTTC
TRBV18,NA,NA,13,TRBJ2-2,CASSPLETGELFF,TGTGCCAGCTCCCCTCTGGAGACCGGGGAGCTGTTTTTT